This T cell receptor (beta chain) was recovered during a study of persistence of HIV-infected CD4 T cells. Overlapping HIV-1 Gag 15-mer peptides at approximately 1 ug per peptide per mL were used. CD4+ T cells upregulating both CD40 ligand and CD69 were sorted as responding cells. This clone has more than one count but fewer than ten. Its antigen remains unknown. This was the immunoSEQ version 4 assay in survey mode. Measured with immunoSEQ multiplex PCR; TCRdb has only the in-frame clones, and not every one. The sample shows under 20,000 clones, about 60% of them seen only once. Trimming cost V 10 bases and J 4 bases, with 16 bases left between them. Germline values: CDR1 MNHEY, CDR2 SVGAGI. This CDR3 spans 13 amino acids.

This specimen was CD4+ T cells sorted from PBMCs after 18-hour stimulation, taken from a patient who received antiretroviral therapy. The source of this sequence is an adult woman with HIV who was CMV-seropositive. The rearrangement uses TRBV6-5 and TRBJ1-1; maybe TRBD1 (6 bases). The CDR3 DNA follows: TGTGCCACCTTACGGGGGGCGACCACTGAAGCTTTCTTT. Residues: CATLRGATTEAFF.